Listed here are 8 T cell receptor beta chains from one sample, sequenced in a study of T cells after posttransplantation cyclophosphamide. The naive gate required viable CD3+CD4+ or CD3+CD8+ cells with CCR7+CD45RA+CD45RO-CD95-CD27+CD28+ phenotype. Libraries were prepared by immunoSEQ multiplex PCR; TCRdb keeps only in-frame clonotypes and omits some of them. The table has some 33,000 clones, roughly 91% seen once. The sequencing sample was made of naive CD4+ T cells sorted from blood. The receptors derive from a man aged 25 to 40 in good health and a related stem cell transplant donor.

This clone was counted a single time. The chain employs TRBV9 and TRBJ2-3; possible D gene TRBD2, 5 bases. The CDR3 is 15 amino acids. Germline V gene lookup returns CDR1 SGDLS and CDR2 YYNGEE. V shed 4 bases and J shed 0 bases, with 12 bases lying between them. In DNA form, the CDR3 reads TGTGCCAGCAGCCCTTCGGACTGGAGCACAGATACGCAGTATTTT. Protein product: CASSPSDWSTDTQYF.

The chain recombines TRBV9 with TRBJ1-1; 9 nucleotides align to TRBD1. Germline values: CDR1 SGDLS, CDR2 YYNGEE. The J segment lost 2 bases and the V segment lost 0 bases, leaving 5 bases of the junction unmatched. The CDR3 totals 16 residues. The CDR3 region has the DNA TGTGCCAGCAGCGTAGCGACAGGGGGGGTAAACACTGAAGCTTTCTTT. Translating gives CASSVATGGVNTEAFF.

Regarding this clone: Other DNA sequences of this sample code for an identical CDR3. The chain combines TRBV7-2 with TRBJ1-3, with D unclear. V lost 0 bases to trimming and J lost 1 base, with 7 bases between them. This CDR3 spans 15 amino acids. Germline CDR1 reads SGHTA; CDR2 reads FQGNSA. The CDR3, as DNA: TGTGCCAGCAGCTTAGCGCCCGGGTCTGGAAACACCATATATTTT. Its translation is CASSLAPGSGNTIYF.

V is TRBV11-3 and J is TRBJ2-7; 9 nucleotides match TRBD1. The CDR3 is 12 amino acids. Germline CDR1 SGHNT, CDR2 YENEEA. J lost 6 bases, V lost 8 bases, and 5 bases had no gene match. The CDR3 region is CASGGTGSEQYF. The CDR3 bases are TGTGCCAGCGGGGGGACAGGGTCCGAGCAGTACTTC.

The chain employs TRBV11-3 and TRBJ2-2, with a possible D match to TRBD1 (5 bases). CDR3 length: 13 residues. Germline CDR1 SGHNT, CDR2 YENEEA. Trimming took off 5 bases at V and 4 bases at J, with 8 bases between the two ends. The CDR3, as DNA: TGTGCCAGCAGCAAGACAGTCACCGGGGAGCTGTTTTTT. This encodes CASSKTVTGELFF.

V gene TRBV9 combines with J gene TRBJ2-5; the match to TRBD1 covers 12 bases. CDR3 length: 14 amino acids. Trimming cost V 2 bases and J 9 bases; bases outside gene matches: 5. The germline gives CDR1 SGDLS, CDR2 YYNGEE. The CDR3 DNA reads as TGTGCCAGCAGCGTTGGGACAGGGGGCGGGTCCCAGTACTTC. It yields the protein CASSVGTGGGSQYF.

The chain carries TRBV7-2 and TRBJ1-2, with 9 bases lining up with TRBD1. Germline loops: CDR1 SGHTA, CDR2 FQGNSA. This CDR3 has 13 amino acids. J was trimmed by 4 bases and V by 5 bases; bases with no gene match: 2. In DNA, the CDR3 is TGTGCCAGCAGCCCGGGACAGGGCTATGGCTACACCTTC. This encodes CASSPGQGYGYTF.

CDR3 sequence reads: CASSITDREQETQYF. CDR3 DNA: TGTGCCAGCAGTATAACGGACAGGGAACAAGAGACCCAGTACTTC. The V and J genes are TRBV28 and TRBJ2-5, with 8 bases aligning to TRBD1. The ends lost 5 bases at V and 2 bases at J; junction bases unmatched: 7. The CDR3 contains 15 residues. CDR1 MDHEN and CDR2 SYDVKM come from the germline V gene.